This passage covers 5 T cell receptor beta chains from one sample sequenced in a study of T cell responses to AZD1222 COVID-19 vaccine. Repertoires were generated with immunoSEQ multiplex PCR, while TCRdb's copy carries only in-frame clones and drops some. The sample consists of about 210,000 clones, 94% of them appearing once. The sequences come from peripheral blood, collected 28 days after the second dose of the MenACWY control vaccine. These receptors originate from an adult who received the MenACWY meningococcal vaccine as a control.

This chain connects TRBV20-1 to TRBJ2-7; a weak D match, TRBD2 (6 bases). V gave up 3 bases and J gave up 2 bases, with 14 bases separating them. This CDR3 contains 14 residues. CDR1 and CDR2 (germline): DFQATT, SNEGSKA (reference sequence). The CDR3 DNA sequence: TGCAGTGCTAGTGTGTCGGGAGTCGCCTACGAGCAGTACTTC. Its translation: CSASVSGVAYEQYF.

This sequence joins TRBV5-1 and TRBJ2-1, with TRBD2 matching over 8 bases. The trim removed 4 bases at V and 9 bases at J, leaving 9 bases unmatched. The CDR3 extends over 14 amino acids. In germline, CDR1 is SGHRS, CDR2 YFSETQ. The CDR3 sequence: CASSPGSGDGEQFF. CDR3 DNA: TGCGCCAGCAGCCCCGGTAGCGGGGACGGTGAGCAGTTCTTC.

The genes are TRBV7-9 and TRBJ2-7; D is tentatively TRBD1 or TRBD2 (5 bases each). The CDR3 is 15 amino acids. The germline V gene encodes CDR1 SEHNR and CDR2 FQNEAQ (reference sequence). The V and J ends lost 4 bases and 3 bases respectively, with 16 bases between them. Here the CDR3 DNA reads TGTGCCAGCAGCTCCGGGACCGAGATACTCTACGAGCAGTACTTC. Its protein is CASSSGTEILYEQYF.

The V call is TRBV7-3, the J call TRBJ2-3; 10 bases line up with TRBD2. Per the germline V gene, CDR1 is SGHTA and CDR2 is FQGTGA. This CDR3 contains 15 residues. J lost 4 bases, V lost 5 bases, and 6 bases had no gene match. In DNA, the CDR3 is TGTGCCAGCAGCCCCTCTAGCGGGAGCTCAGATACGCAGTATTTT. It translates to CASSPSSGSSDTQYF.

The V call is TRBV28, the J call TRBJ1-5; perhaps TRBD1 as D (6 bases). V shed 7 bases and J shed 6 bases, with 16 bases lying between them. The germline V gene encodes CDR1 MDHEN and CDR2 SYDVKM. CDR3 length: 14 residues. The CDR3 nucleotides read TGTGCCAGCACCCCTCCCAGGGGCGGTCAGCCCCAGCATTTT. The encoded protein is CASTPPRGGQPQHF.